This T cell receptor beta chain was identified during a study of cytomegalovirus exposure and HLA in healthy donors. Of note for this clone: Its matching antigen is unknown.

In the PCR, 60 Vbeta and 13 Jbeta primers were used. Profiling relied on immunoSEQ multiplex PCR, and the TCRdb table lists in-frame clones only, not all of them. The repertoire has around 130,000 clones, over 80% of them found once; the top ten carry approximately 1.2%. Study conclusions and caveats: Most TCR sequences were rare, but some public TCRs occurred in many donors.

V was shortened by 6 bases and J by 3 bases, with 12 bases between the two germline ends. CDR3 length equals 13 residues. The germline V gene has CDR1 SNHLY and CDR2 FYNNEI. This receptor was obtained from a boy aged 10-17 years in good health and CMV-seronegative. The chain is built from TRBV2 and TRBJ2-7; D is possibly TRBD2 (6 bases). The sample was PBMCs. CDR3 amino acids: CASRTGTGYEQYF. For the CDR3, the DNA is TGTGCCAGCAGGACCGGGACTGGCTACGAGCAGTACTTC.